This T cell receptor (beta chain) emerged from a study of human T cells and chemical hapten exposure. TCRdb recomputed calls from the RACE reads with MiXCR, one row per CDR3 protein. The data contain under 100,000 distinct CDR3 sequences, roughly 10% of them singletons. Described time point: patch test 2, 6 weeks after DPC sensitization. The treatment was: therapeutic diphenylcyclopropenone sensitization with weekly scalp DPC. Here the sequenced sample was whole blood, taken in connection with sensitization to the hapten diphenylcyclopropenone (DPC). The origin of this receptor is a woman between 50 and 59 years old with alopecia areata. Some clones in this sample may be carry-over from other donors' samples.

The CDR3 DNA reads TGCGCCAGCAGCTTGGTGGGCGAGCAGTACTTC. Protein: CASSLVGEQYF. The rearrangement uses TRBV5-1 and TRBJ2-7; D gene ambiguous. CDR1 and CDR2 from the germline V gene are SGHRS and YFSETQ. The ends were cut back, 0 bases at V and 6 bases at J, with 4 bases in the middle. The CDR3 contains 11 residues.